These 29 T cell receptor beta chains were all obtained from the same sample, sequenced in a study of read filtering for tumor transcriptome and immune sequencing. From roughly 0.4 ug of RNA, a library with molecular barcoded alpha/delta and beta/gamma adaptors was made. TCRdb reanalysed the reads using MiXCR and keeps one entry per CDR3 protein. The table includes 25,000 to 35,000 distinct CDR3 sequences, approximately 17% detected once. The material sequenced was a population of CD138-negative cells sorted from bone marrow. These receptors originate from a donor at least 40 years old with multiple myeloma.

This clonotype was detected ten times or more. The chain recombines TRBV21-1 with TRBJ2-7; TRBD2, the table's D call, was not compared with the DNA. TRBV21-1 is recorded as a pseudogene. The CDR3 is 21 amino acids. For the CDR3, the DNA is TGTGCCAGCAGCAAACCCCATGGGGGAGCGGGGGGGCCGTCCCTTTCCTACGAGCAGTACTTC. It translates to CASSKPHGGAGGPSLSYEQYF.

This clonotype was observed many times. This chain connects TRBV20-1 to TRBJ2-3; D is perhaps TRBD1 or TRBD2 (5 bases each). With 1 base removed from V and 1 base from J, the gap between germline ends came to 9 bases. The CDR3 has 14 residues. Germline V gene lookup returns CDR1 DFQATT and CDR2 SNEGSKA (reference sequence). CDR3 DNA sequence: TGCAGTGCTAGAGGAGGGGTGGGCACAGATACGCAGTATTTT. Amino acid sequence: CSARGGVGTDTQYF.

This clonotype came up many times. The V call is TRBV20-1, the J call TRBJ2-2; 7 positions agree with TRBD2. Losses at the gene ends were 4 bases for V and 3 bases for J; bases not matched to a gene: 5. Germline CDR1 reads DFQATT; CDR2 reads SNEGSKA (reference sequence). The CDR3 extends over 14 amino acids. This chain's CDR3 is CSANPGRDTGELFF. CDR3 DNA: TGCAGTGCTAATCCAGGGAGGGACACCGGGGAGCTGTTTTTT.

This clonotype was seen ten or more times. The chain carries TRBV6-1 and TRBJ2-7, with D perhaps matching TRBD1 (5 bases). The CDR3 has 15 amino acids. Per germline, CDR1 MNHNS and CDR2 SASEGT. The germline V and J ends were trimmed by 0 bases and 3 bases, with 12 bases remaining between them. The CDR3 sequence is CASSEAQTGYYEQYF. The CDR3 DNA follows: TGTGCCAGCAGTGAAGCGCAAACAGGATACTACGAGCAGTACTTC.

A remark on this clonotype: A read error likely explains this, since a far larger clone differs by one base. The chain combines TRBV5-1 with TRBJ1-4; possibly TRBD2 for D (7 bases). TRBJ2-3 matches the DNA end more closely, so the J call is doubtful. The length of the CDR3 is 13 residues. CDR1 and CDR2 from the germline V gene are SGHRS and YFSETQ. CDR3: CASSTGGTDTQYF. CDR3 sequence (DNA): TGCGCCAGCAGCACGGGGGGCACCGATACGCAGTATTTT.

Points on this clonotype: Since a much larger clone is just one base distant, this may be a read error. The rearrangement joins TRBV11-2 to TRBJ2-6; D might be TRBD1 (6 bases). The CDR3 is made up of 18 amino acids. The germline V gene encodes CDR1 SGHAT and CDR2 FQNNGV. CDR3 in amino acids: CAGSLLTGLSSGANVLTF. The CDR3 DNA sequence: TGTGCCGGCAGCTTACTGACAGGTCTCAGCTCTGGGGCCAACGTCCTGACTTTC.

This clonotype was seen repeatedly, ten times or more. The V and J genes are TRBV28 and TRBJ2-1, with TRBD2 matching over 9 bases. The V segment lost 3 bases and the J segment 10 bases; nucleotides outside the gene matches: 10. Germline V lookup: CDR1 MDHEN, CDR2 SYDVKM. This CDR3 spans 15 amino acids. CDR3 protein: CASSLSLAGSGEQFF. The CDR3 coding sequence is TGTGCCAGCAGTTTGAGCCTAGCGGGATCAGGGGAGCAGTTCTTC.

On this clonotype: A far larger clone is off by one base, so a read error is likely. The rearrangement links TRBV7-9 to TRBJ2-1; 9 nucleotides line up with TRBD2. Germline V gene sequence: CDR1 SEHNR, CDR2 FQNEAQ (reference sequence). Trimming removed 1 base from V and 4 bases from J; junction bases left unmatched: 8. The CDR3 spans 17 residues. The CDR3 sequence: CASSLESTSGSYNEQFF. CDR3 in DNA: TGTGCCAGCAGCTTAGAGTCCACTAGCGGGTCATACAATGAGCAGTTCTTC.

This clonotype ranks as medium-sized (0.01 to 0.1%). The chain is built from TRBV28 and TRBJ2-1; tentative D call: TRBD2 (6 bases). Trimming cost V 1 base and J 6 bases, with 13 bases left between them. The CDR3 runs 15 residues. The germline V gene has CDR1 MDHEN and CDR2 SYDVKM. In nucleotides, the CDR3 is TGTGCCAGCAGTTTATTGGGCGGGAAAAGCAATGAGCAGTTCTTC. Protein: CASSLLGGKSNEQFF. The complete variable domain, with remaining parts taken from reference TRBV28 and TRBJ2-1, reads DVKVTQSSRYLVKRTGEKVFLECVQDMDHENMFWYRQDPGLGLRLIYFSYDVKMKEKGDIPEGYSVSREKKERFSLILESASTNQTSMYLCASSLLGGKSNEQFFGPGTRLTVL.

This clonotype was detected many times. The chain links TRBV20-1 to TRBJ2-3, with 8 bases lining up with TRBD1. V lost 6 bases and J lost 3; bases outside the gene matches: 8. The CDR3 totals 14 residues. Germline V CDR1 and CDR2: DFQATT, SNEGSKA (reference sequence). Here the CDR3 reads CSASPGGRTDTQYF. DNA for the CDR3: TGCAGTGCCAGCCCAGGGGGCAGGACAGATACGCAGTATTTT.

There are many counts of this clonotype. This rearrangement joins TRBV6-1 to TRBJ2-3; 7 bases are a match to TRBD2. The V segment lost 2 bases and the J segment 5 bases; nucleotides outside the gene matches: 7. This CDR3 spans 15 amino acids. The V gene's germline CDR1 is MNHNS and CDR2 SASEGT. CDR3 residues: CASSEMAGRGDTQYF. The CDR3, as DNA: TGTGCCAGCAGTGAAATGGCAGGGAGGGGAGATACGCAGTATTTT.

This clonotype has at least ten counts. The DNA for the CDR3 is TGTGCCAGTAAGACGGCACCACCTCTTAAGGCCAACGTCCTGACTTTC. Protein sequence: CASKTAPPLKANVLTF. The J gene is TRBJ2-6, the V gene TRBV19; D is ambiguous. The CDR3 runs 16 residues. Germline V gene sequence: CDR1 LNHDA, CDR2 SQIVND (reference sequence). Between the trimmed V and J ends, which lost 7 bases and 6 bases, there was a span of 19 bases.

This clonotype was counted many times. The genes are TRBV7-2 and TRBJ2-5, with 11 bases identical to TRBD2. With 1 base clipped from V and 4 bases from J, the junction kept 5 bases outside the gene matches. The CDR3 extends over 16 amino acids. Germline CDR1 and CDR2: SGHTA and FQGNSA. CDR3 in DNA: TGTGCCAGCAGCTTAGTTTCTAGCGGGGGGCGAGAGACCCAGTACTTC. It specifies CASSLVSSGGRETQYF. Variable domain in full (rest from reference TRBV7-2 and TRBJ2-5): GAGVSQSPSNKVTEKGKDVELRCDPISGHTALYWYRQSLGQGLEFLIYFQGNSAPDKSGLPSDRFSAERTGGSVSTLTIQRTQQEDSAVYLCASSLVSSGGRETQYFGPGTRLLVL.

A remark on this clonotype: A junction boundary mismatches the germline segment, possibly from a read error. The chain has TRBV29-1 and TRBJ1-4; TRBD1 might be the D (5 bases). The CDR3 runs to 14 residues. Germline CDR1 and CDR2: SQVTM and ANQGSEA. This chain's CDR3 is CNVGSGGANEKLFF. CDR3 sequence (DNA): TGCAACGTTGGCTCCGGGGGAGCTAATGAGAAACTGTTTTTT. Based on the CDR3 plus reference TRBV29-1 and TRBJ1-4, the full variable domain is SAVISQKPSRDICQRGTSLTIQCQVDSQVTMMFWYRQQPGQSLTLIATANQGSEATYESGFVIDKFPISRPNLTFSTLTVSNMSPEDSSIYLCNVGSGGANEKLFFGSGTQLSVL.

This clonotype was picked up many times. This chain uses TRBV5-1 with TRBJ2-3; perhaps TRBD2 as D (6 bases). The CDR3 spans 16 residues. V was shortened by 0 bases and J by 8 bases, with 19 bases between the two germline ends. Germline assignment: CDR1 SGHRS and CDR2 YFSETQ. The CDR3 DNA reads as TGCGCCAGCAGCTTGGAGGACACTAGCCAGATAGTTACGCAGTATTTT. Protein: CASSLEDTSQIVTQYF. The complete variable domain, with remaining parts taken from reference TRBV5-1 and TRBJ2-3, reads KAGVTQTPRYLIKTRGQQVTLSCSPISGHRSVSWYQQTPGQGLQFLFEYFSETQRNKGNFPGRFSGRQFSNSRSEMNVSTLELGDSALYLCASSLEDTSQIVTQYFGPGTRLTVL.

This clonotype was counted between two and nine times. A read error may be the cause here, since a much bigger clone is one base away. Because it lacks the conserved phenylalanine or tryptophan at the end, this CDR3 is likely a read error. The rearrangement uses TRBV11-1 and TRBJ2-2, with D hard to call. Between the trimmed V and J ends, which lost 0 bases and 3 bases, there was a span of 14 bases. Per the germline V gene, CDR1 is SGHAT and CDR2 is FQDESV (reference sequence). The CDR3 loop spans 17 amino acids. This CDR3 reads CASSLARSYPDTGELFY. The CDR3 nucleotides read TGTGCCAGCAGCTTAGCTCGGTCCTACCCGGACACCGGGGAGCTGTTTTAT.

This clonotype was counted only a few times. The V gene is TRBV5-6, the J gene TRBJ1-4; D might be TRBD1 (6 bases). The CDR3 extends over 16 amino acids. Germline CDR1 is SGHDT and CDR2 is YYEEEE. V was cut by 2 bases and J by 7 bases, with 18 bases left in between. CDR3 nucleotides: TGTGCCAGCAGCTTTGACCCCCACGGAGGGGGTGAAAAACTGTTTTTT. Translated, it gives CASSFDPHGGGEKLFF. Full variable domain (rest looked up from reference TRBV5-6 and TRBJ1-4): DAGVTQSPTHLIKTRGQQVTLRCSPKSGHDTVSWYQQALGQGPQFIFQYYEEEERQRGNFPDRFSGHQFPNYSSELNVNALLLGDSALYLCASSFDPHGGGEKLFFGSGTQLSVL.

This clonotype was seen repeatedly, ten times or more. V usage is TRBV11-1 and J usage is TRBJ2-7; 7 bases are shared with TRBD1. Trimming removed 6 bases from V and 0 bases from J; junction bases left unmatched: 5. The CDR3 extends over 14 amino acids. The germline V gene has CDR1 SGHAT and CDR2 FQDESV (reference sequence). CDR3 loop: CASRDRTSSYEQYF. The DNA for the CDR3 is TGTGCCAGCAGGGACAGGACGAGCTCCTACGAGCAGTACTTC.

This clonotype was counted between two and nine times. This chain connects TRBV10-3 to TRBJ2-3; D might be TRBD1 (6 bases). V was clipped by 0 bases and J by 10 bases, with 14 bases between them. The CDR3 sequence is 14 residues long. Germline assignment: CDR1 ENHRY and CDR2 SYGVKD. The CDR3 loop is CAISESSRGEAQYF. The CDR3 coding sequence is TGTGCCATCAGTGAGTCGAGCAGGGGTGAGGCGCAGTATTTT.

This clonotype was seen at least ten times. This sequence joins TRBV20-1 and TRBJ2-3; D unresolved. V was pared by 0 bases and J by 2 bases, with 6 bases between. This CDR3 has 13 residues. Looked up from germline, CDR1 is DFQATT and CDR2 is SNEGSKA (reference sequence). CDR3 DNA sequence: TGCAGTGCTAGAGACTCTACCACAGATACGCAGTATTTT. Translated, it gives CSARDSTTDTQYF.

Worth noting for this clonotype: Given a far larger clone just one base away, this is likely a sequencing read error. This chain uses TRBV6-6 with TRBJ2-1, with unresolved D. The CDR3 consists of 14 residues. Germline V gene sequence: CDR1 MNHNY, CDR2 SVGAGI (reference sequence). CDR3 sequence reads: CASSYINRLDEQSF. CDR3 bases: TGTGCCAGCAGTTACATCAACAGATTAGATGAGCAGTCCTTC.

This clonotype has a count of ten or more. The chain uses TRBV5-1 and TRBJ2-3; 9 nucleotides agree with TRBD2. The CDR3 covers 15 residues. Trimming at V came to 0 bases and at J to 4 bases, leaving 3 bases not matched to a gene. Germline CDR1 is SGHRS and CDR2 is YFSETQ. In DNA, the CDR3 is TGCGCCAGCAGCTTGGCTAGCGGGATGTCAGATACGCAGTATTTT. It encodes CASSLASGMSDTQYF.

This clonotype was seen repeatedly, ten times or more. The rearrangement joins TRBV11-2 to TRBJ2-2; D gene unclear. The CDR3 runs 14 residues. Deletions cut 5 bases from V and 5 bases from J, with 12 bases between. Looked up from germline, CDR1 is SGHAT and CDR2 is FQNNGV. The CDR3 sequence is CASSPPTQTGELFF. CDR3 coding DNA: TGTGCCAGCAGCCCCCCTACCCAGACCGGGGAGCTGTTTTTT.

This chain's CDR3 is CASSPVGGAYNEQFF. The CDR3 DNA follows: TGTGCCAGTAGCCCGGTGGGGGGCGCCTACAATGAGCAGTTCTTC. The rearrangement links TRBV7-9 to TRBJ2-1; D possibly matches TRBD1 or TRBD2 (6 bases each). Germline V CDR1 and CDR2: SEHNR, FQNEAQ (reference sequence). CDR3 size: 15 residues. The V end was cut by 9 bases, the J end by 2 bases, with 17 bases between.

V usage is TRBV2 and J usage is TRBJ1-2; TRBD1 matches at 7 bases. Trimming removed 6 bases from V and 2 bases from J; junction bases left unmatched: 6. The CDR3 is 14 residues long. Germline values: CDR1 SNHLY, CDR2 FYNNEI. The CDR3 DNA sequence: TGTGCCAGCAGGACCGCACAGGGGAACTATGGCTACACCTTC. It specifies CASRTAQGNYGYTF.

In its sample, this clonotype was seen many times. This sequence joins TRBV11-2 and TRBJ2-1; a possible D gene is TRBD2 (6 bases). With 5 bases removed from V and 7 bases from J, the gap between germline ends came to 21 bases. This CDR3 is 16 amino acids long. CDR1 and CDR2 from the germline V gene are SGHAT and FQNNGV. The CDR3 reads CASSPQLSREGNEQFF. CDR3 nucleotide sequence: TGTGCCAGCAGCCCCCAGTTGTCGCGGGAAGGTAATGAGCAGTTCTTC.

This clonotype was seen a handful of times. This may come from a read error, since a much larger clone is one base off. DNA of the CDR3: TGTGCCAGCAGTTCATTTGGGACAGAGAACACTGAAGCTTTCTTT. It is translated as CASSSFGTENTEAFF. The rearrangement joins TRBV12-3 or TRBV12-4 to TRBJ1-1; 7 bases are a match to TRBD1. The CDR3 contains 15 residues. V shed 4 bases, J shed 1 base, and the junction held 6 bases outside the gene matches.

The rearrangement joins TRBV7-9 to TRBJ1-2; D remains ambiguous. V was trimmed by 1 base and J by 7 bases, leaving 10 bases between them. CDR1 is SEHNR and CDR2 is FQNEAQ in the germline V gene (reference sequence). CDR3 length: 13 residues. The CDR3 reads CASSLGPSAGYTF. The DNA of the CDR3 is TGTGCCAGCAGCTTAGGGCCGAGCGCTGGCTACACCTTC.

This clonotype has at least ten counts. The chain joins TRBV12-3 or TRBV12-4 to TRBJ1-5, with TRBD1 as a possible D gene (6 bases). The V and J ends lost 6 bases and 3 bases respectively, with 12 bases between them. The CDR3 covers 14 residues. The CDR3 sequence is CASSATGNNQPQHF. CDR3 DNA: TGTGCCAGCAGCGCGACAGGAAACAATCAGCCCCAGCATTTT.